This T cell receptor beta chain derives from a study of OX40 agonist ivuxolimab in advanced cancers. Here immunoSEQ multiplex PCR was the method, and the copy in TCRdb shows in-frame clones only, minus some. Among several thousand clones listed, less than 70% were seen once. This CDR3 is built from 16 residues. Germline loops: CDR1 PRHDT, CDR2 FYEKMQ (reference sequence). V trimming: 7 bases; J trimming: 10 bases; junction bases outside the gene matches: 9. This material consisted of CD4+ or CD8+ T cells sorted from blood, taken in a trial of the OX40 agonist ivuxolimab. This chain uses TRBV13 with TRBJ2-6, with TRBD2 identical over 14 bases. This clonotype was sampled from an adult with an advanced solid tumor such as melanoma, head and neck, liver or kidney cancer. CDR3 nucleotides: TGTGCCAGCACCGGGACTAGCGGGAGTTCCCGAAACGTCCTGACTTTC. The encoded protein is CASTGTSGSSRNVLTF.